Presented here are 12 T cell receptor beta chains from one specimen sequenced in a study of blood T cell repertoires in COVID-19. Clones were read by immunoSEQ multiplex PCR, and TCRdb kept only the in-frame ones, dropping some. Among 62,000 or so clones listed, roughly three quarters were seen once. Sequencing used peripheral blood. The source is a man between 60 and 75 years old with COVID-19, enrolled during active disease.

The chain joins TRBV11-3 to TRBJ2-3; 7 positions match TRBD1. From germline, CDR1 is SGHNT and CDR2 YENEEA. This CDR3 has 14 amino acids. The V and J ends lost 3 bases and 4 bases, in that order; junction bases with no gene match: 4. The CDR3 DNA follows: TGTGCCAGCAGCTTTAACAGGGGAGCAGATACGCAGTATTTT. Protein product: CASSFNRGADTQYF. Variable domain in full (rest from reference TRBV11-3 and TRBJ2-3): EAGVVQSPRYKIIEKKQPVAFWCNPISGHNTLYWYLQNLGQGPELLIRYENEEAVDDSQLPKDRFSAERLKGVDSTLKIQPAELGDSAVYLCASSFNRGADTQYFGPGTRLTVL.

The chain combines TRBV29-1 with TRBJ2-7; the match to TRBD1 covers 10 bases. CDR3 length: 14 amino acids. CDR1 is SQVTM and CDR2 is ANQGSEA in the germline V gene. Trimming at V came to 7 bases and at J to 2 bases, leaving 8 bases not matched to a gene. The CDR3 DNA follows: TGCAGCGCCCGGACAGGGGGAGGACCCTACGAGCAGTACTTC. It is translated as CSARTGGGPYEQYF.

This clone was seen only a few times. The chain joins TRBV2 to TRBJ2-5; the D gene is possibly TRBD2 (6 bases). Germline assignment: CDR1 SNHLY and CDR2 FYNNEI. The CDR3 length is 17 residues. V lost 4 bases and J lost 5, with 23 bases in between. In DNA, the CDR3 is TGTGCCAGCAGTGTTGCTAGTAGCGGCATCCGTCGCGAGACCCAGTACTTC. Amino acid sequence: CASSVASSGIRRETQYF.

The rearrangement links TRBV5-4 to TRBJ2-1; D is possibly TRBD2 (7 bases). The V gene's germline CDR1 is SGHNT and CDR2 YYREEE (reference sequence). This CDR3 is 16 amino acids long. V dropped 4 bases and J dropped 7 bases, with 21 bases sitting between them. The CDR3 bases are TGTGCCAGCAGCAGAGGGGGAAGCGGGGAGTGGAATGAGCAGTTCTTC. Residues: CASSRGGSGEWNEQFF. The whole variable domain, filled in from reference TRBV5-4 and TRBJ2-1, reads ETGVTQSPTHLIKTRGQQVTLRCSSQSGHNTVSWYQQALGQGPQFIFQYYREEENGRGNFPPRFSGLQFPNYSSELNVNALELDDSALYLCASSRGGSGEWNEQFFGPGTRLTVL.

The V call is TRBV3-1 (or the pseudogene TRBV3-2), the J call TRBJ2-3; tentative D call: TRBD2 (5 bases). CDR1 is LGHDT and CDR2 is YNNKEL in the germline V gene (reference sequence). V gave up 3 bases and J gave up 7 bases, with 14 bases separating them. This CDR3 is built from 14 residues. CDR3 sequence: CASSQDGEGYTQYF. The CDR3 bases are TGTGCCAGCAGCCAGGATGGTGAGGGATATACGCAGTATTTT.

This clone has ten or more counts. V gene TRBV5-1 combines with J gene TRBJ1-1, with D possibly matching TRBD1 (5 bases). V was pared by 2 bases and J by 1 base, with 12 bases between. This CDR3 is built from 15 residues. Germline V gives CDR1 SGHRS, CDR2 YFSETQ. The CDR3, as DNA: TGCGCCAGCAGCTTACAACCCGGACAGAACACTGAAGCTTTCTTT. Its translation is CASSLQPGQNTEAFF.

The chain carries TRBV1 and TRBJ2-3; TRBD2 is the table's D call, not checked against the DNA. TRBV1 is given as a pseudogene. The CDR3 is 17 amino acids. CDR3 loop: CTSSPTLASASTDTQYF. The DNA for the CDR3 is TGCACCAGCAGCCCCACGTTGGCTAGCGCGAGCACAGATACGCAGTATTTT.

The chain carries TRBV10-3 and TRBJ2-7; tentatively, D is TRBD2 (5 bases). The CDR3 loop spans 13 amino acids. V was clipped by 6 bases and J by 0 bases, with 9 bases between them. Germline-derived CDR1 and CDR2 are ENHRY and SYGVKD. This CDR3 reads CAISRGISYEQYF. CDR3 bases: TGTGCCATCAGCCGAGGGATCTCCTACGAGCAGTACTTC.

The CDR3 bases are TGTGCCAGCAGTGAAGCGTTGGTCAGCGGCTTTGCTTTCTTT. This sequence encodes CASSEALVSGFAFF. The chain uses TRBV2 and TRBJ1-1; no definite D call. The CDR3 extends over 14 amino acids. Trimming cost V 0 bases and J 11 bases, with 16 bases left between them. Germline V gene lookup returns CDR1 SNHLY and CDR2 FYNNEI.

The genes are TRBV10-3 and TRBJ2-3; weak D call: TRBD2 (6 bases). The CDR3 spans 14 residues. The ends were cut back, 4 bases at V and 2 bases at J, with 10 bases in the middle. Per germline, CDR1 ENHRY and CDR2 SYGVKD. The CDR3 DNA reads TGTGCCATCAGTGGGGCGGGACTCACAGATACGCAGTATTTT. Its protein is CAISGAGLTDTQYF.

Only a few counts were recorded for this clone. This chain connects TRBV6-5 to TRBJ2-7; 11 nucleotides align to TRBD2. The ends lost 11 bases at V and 2 bases at J; junction bases unmatched: 5. This CDR3 is 13 amino acids long. Germline assignment: CDR1 MNHEY and CDR2 SVGAGI. The DNA for the CDR3 is TGTGCCGCTACTAGCGGGAGTGCCTACGAGCAGTACTTC. Its protein product is CAATSGSAYEQYF.

The V gene is TRBV27, the J gene TRBJ2-4, with 9 bases that match TRBD1. Germline CDR1 and CDR2: MNHEY and SMNVEV (reference sequence). J was trimmed by 9 bases and V by 5 bases; bases with no gene match: 11. There are 15 residues in the CDR3. The CDR3 loop is CASSRSGTGFIIQYF. In nucleotides, the CDR3 is TGTGCCAGCAGTCGATCCGGGACAGGGTTTATCATTCAGTACTTC.